This is a list of T cell receptor beta chains from one sample in a study of T cells in Graves' hyperthyroidism and ophthalmopathy. TCRdb reprocessed the multiplex PCR reads via MiXCR and lists one record per CDR3 protein. The sample records 370,000 or so distinct CDR3 sequences, around an eighth being singletons. Material for sequencing was blood. The receptors here all came from a man aged 25-45 years with Graves' hyperthyroidism that later progressed to Graves' ophthalmopathy. CDR3s include the opening cysteine and the closing phenylalanine or tryptophan. D genes are given only for firm matches. Clone size, where shown, is once, few, many, or a class for clones that have expanded.

V gene	J gene	D gene	CDR3 length	clone size	CDR3 DNA	CDR3 protein
TRBV18	TRBJ1-1	.	14	.	TGTGCCAGCTCACCACCGGGGCAGGGGTCTGAAGCTTTCTTT	CASSPPGQGSEAFF
TRBV5-4	TRBJ2-3	TRBD2	16	few	TGTGCCAGCAGCCTGACTAGCGGGGGAGGCACAGATACGCAGTATTTT	CASSLTSGGGTDTQYF
TRBV4-1	TRBJ2-3	TRBD2	17	.	TGCGCCAGCAGCCATTGGGCTAGCGGGGATAGCACAGATACGCAGTATTTT	CASSHWASGDSTDTQYF
TRBV5-6	TRBJ1-4	TRBD1	11	.	TGTGCCAGCAGCCGGGGACAGGAACTGTTTTTT	CASSRGQELFF
TRBV12-3/TRBV12-4	TRBJ2-3	TRBD1	16	many	TGTGCCAGCAGACCCTGGACAGGGGAACGCACAGATACGCAGTATTTT	CASRPWTGERTDTQYF
TRBV6-1	TRBJ2-1	.	13	many	TGTGCCAGCAGTGACGGGACTTACAATGAGCAGTTCTTC	CASSDGTYNEQFF
TRBV6-1	TRBJ1-2	.	15	many	TGTGCCAGCAGTGAATTGGCAGGCTTAAACTATGGCTACACCTTC	CASSELAGLNYGYTF
TRBV2	TRBJ2-7	.	13	many	TGTGCCAGCAGTGCCGGAGTCTCCTACGAGCAGTACTTC	CASSAGVSYEQYF
TRBV19	TRBJ1-5	TRBD1	15	.	TGTGCCAGTAGAGAGACAGGGACAAGCAATCAGCCCCAGCATTTT	CASRETGTSNQPQHF
TRBV19	TRBJ2-1	TRBD1	16	.	TGTGCCAGTAGTGCCATCCGGGACAGGGGGAAAAATGAGCAGTTCTTC	CASSAIRDRGKNEQFF
TRBV12-5	TRBJ2-1	.	16	many	TGTGCTAGTGGTTCCCCCGGCAGCAGCTCCTACAATGAGCAGTTCTTC	CASGSPGSSSYNEQFF
TRBV5-1	TRBJ1-1	TRBD1	17	many	TGCGCCAGCAGCAGGACAGGGGGCCCGACTATGAACACTGAAGCTTTCTTT	CASSRTGGPTMNTEAFF
TRBV20-1	TRBJ2-1	TRBD2	16	.	TGCAGTGCTAGACCCTCAGCGGGGGCAGTCGGGAATGAGCAGTTCTTC	CSARPSAGAVGNEQFF
TRBV11-1	TRBJ1-2	TRBD1	13	many	TGTGCCAGCAGCTCTCTTGGACAGGGTGGCTACACCTTC	CASSSLGQGGYTF
TRBV9	TRBJ1-2	.	12	many	TGTGCCAGCAGCGTCCAGGGTAGGGGCTACACCTTC	CASSVQGRGYTF
TRBV3-1	TRBJ1-1	.	13	many	TGTGCCAGCAGCCAAGGGCCCGGCACTGAAGCTTTCTTT	CASSQGPGTEAFF
TRBV20-1	TRBJ2-3	.	14	.	TGCAGTGCTTACCCCCTAAGAGGCACAGATACGCAGTATTTT	CSAYPLRGTDTQYF
TRBV5-1	TRBJ2-3	.	14	.	TGCGCCAGCAGCTTGGTAGGGGCGGCAGATACGCAGTATTTT	CASSLVGAADTQYF
TRBV9	TRBJ2-3	.	15	.	TGTGCCAGCAGCCTTCGTTGGGTCGGCACAGATACGCAGTATTTT	CASSLRWVGTDTQYF
TRBV12-3/TRBV12-4	TRBJ2-3	TRBD1	17	many	TGTGCCAGCAGACCAGCTTCCGGGACAGCATACACAGATACGCAGTATTTT	CASRPASGTAYTDTQYF
TRBV3-1	TRBJ1-6	.	10	.	TGTGCCACCGGTGTTGCACCCCTCCACTTT	CATGVAPLHF
TRBV7-8	TRBJ2-5	.	18	.	TGTGCCAGCAACTTGGGGGGGGGCGGATGGGGCTGGGGAGAGACCCAGTACTTC	CASNLGGGGWGWGETQYF
TRBV6-5	TRBJ2-1	.	15	.	TGTGCCAGCAGTTACACAGGGAATGGGTACAATGAGCAGTTCTTC	CASSYTGNGYNEQFF
TRBV7-9	TRBJ2-6	.	16	few	TGTGCCAGCAGCTCGCGAGAGCGGACTGGGGCCAACGTCCTGACTTTC	CASSSRERTGANVLTF
TRBV28	TRBJ1-2	.	14	.	TGTGCCAGCACGAGTGGAGTCAAAAACTATGGCTACACCTTC	CASTSGVKNYGYTF
TRBV20-1	TRBJ1-6	TRBD1	14	few	TGCAGTGCTGTACAGGGGGCTATAAGGTCACCCCTCCACTTT	CSAVQGAIRSPLHF
TRBV10-1	TRBJ1-1	TRBD1	16	many	TGCGCCAGCAGGGGACAGGGGTTCGAGTCGCACACTGAAGCTTTCTTT	CASRGQGFESHTEAFF
TRBV9	TRBJ1-6	.	15	few	TGTGCCAGCAGCGTAGATCCCACGCAAGTTTCACCCCTCCACTTT	CASSVDPTQVSPLHF
TRBV7-2	TRBJ1-6	.	16	.	TGTGCCAGCAGCCACCGGACGGCCTTTTATAATTCACCCCTCCACTTT	CASSHRTAFYNSPLHF
TRBV27	TRBJ1-4	.	14	.	TGTGCCAGCAATTTATCTTTTCCGGAGGAAAAACTGTTTTTT	CASNLSFPEEKLFF
TRBV10-2	TRBJ2-4	TRBD1	14	few	TGCGCCAGCAGTGAGTCCGGGACAGAAAACATTCAGTACTTC	CASSESGTENIQYF
TRBV7-8	TRBJ1-2	.	15	many	TGTGCCAGCAGCCCGAGGGGTAACCCAAACTATGGCTACACCTTC	CASSPRGNPNYGYTF
TRBV12-3/TRBV12-4	TRBJ1-1	.	14	many	TGTGCCAGCAGTTTATTTGGGGGGAACACTGAAGCTTTCTTT	CASSLFGGNTEAFF
TRBV6-1	TRBJ2-7	TRBD1	15	many	TGTGCCAGCAGTGAAAGACAGGGGCGGTCCTACGAGCAGTACTTC	CASSERQGRSYEQYF
TRBV29-1	TRBJ1-6	.	14	.	TGCAGCGTTGGAGGGGGCTCCTATAATTCACCCCTCCACTTT	CSVGGGSYNSPLHF
TRBV20-1	TRBJ1-6	.	16	.	TGCAGTGCTAGCGGGCAGGGTCTAGGGGATAATTCACCCCTCCACTTT	CSASGQGLGDNSPLHF
TRBV24-1	TRBJ2-3	.	14	many	TGTGCCACCAGTGATCCTTTAGGGACAGATACGCAGTATTTT	CATSDPLGTDTQYF
TRBV15	TRBJ2-3	.	15	.	TGTGCCACCAGTATCGCCGGGGGTAGCACAGATACGCAGTATTTT	CATSIAGGSTDTQYF
TRBV18	TRBJ1-1	TRBD1	15	many	TGTGCCAGCTCCACCCCGGGACAGGGGAACACTGAAGCTTTCTTT	CASSTPGQGNTEAFF
TRBV7-8	TRBJ2-2	TRBD1	15	many	TGTGCCAGCAGCCCAGACAGGGTGAACACCGGGGAGCTGTTTTTT	CASSPDRVNTGELFF
TRBV10-3	TRBJ1-5	.	10	many	TGTGCCATCCCCCTGCAGCCCCAGCATTTT	CAIPLQPQHF
TRBV9	TRBJ1-2	.	13	few	TGTGCCAGCAGCGTAATCGGAAAGGATGGCTACACCTTC	CASSVIGKDGYTF
TRBV2	TRBJ2-2	.	14	many	TGTGCCAGCACCCAAGGGAGAGTCACCGGGGAGCTGTTTTTT	CASTQGRVTGELFF
TRBV3-1	TRBJ2-2	.	15	.	TGTGCCAGCAGCCAAGCCCAGCGTGTCACCGGGGAGCTGTTTTTT	CASSQAQRVTGELFF
TRBV5-1	TRBJ1-5	.	15	few	TGCGCCAGCAGCTTGGGGACATCTAACAATCAGCCCCAGCATTTT	CASSLGTSNNQPQHF
TRBV10-1	TRBJ2-2	.	13	few	TGCGCCAGCAGTGTGGAACACACCGGGGAGCTGTTTTTT	CASSVEHTGELFF
TRBV11-2	TRBJ1-2	.	16	many	TGTGCCAGCAGCTCACACTCCCGCAGGGTGAGGAATGGCTACACCTTC	CASSSHSRRVRNGYTF
TRBV12-3/TRBV12-4	TRBJ1-4	TRBD1	17	many	TGTGCCAGCAGTTTAGAGGTGGACAGGGGCTATAATGAAAAACTGTTTTTT	CASSLEVDRGYNEKLFF
TRBV11-3	TRBJ1-2	TRBD1	17	.	TGTGCCAGCAGCTTAGCCGGGTGGGACAGGGGAGACTATGGCTACACCTTC	CASSLAGWDRGDYGYTF
TRBV6-5	TRBJ1-1	.	13	few	TGTGCCAGCAGTTACACCACCAACACTGAAGCTTTCTTT	CASSYTTNTEAFF
TRBV28	TRBJ2-7	TRBD2	15	.	TGTGCCAGCAGTCCCCCGCGGGGGAGGGTCTACGAGCAGTACTTC	CASSPPRGRVYEQYF
TRBV9	TRBJ1-2	TRBD1	17	few	TGTGCCAGCAGCTTCCGACCGGGACAGAATCTCCAATATGGCTACACCTTC	CASSFRPGQNLQYGYTF
TRBV20-1	TRBJ2-2	.	18	many	TGCAGTGCTAGTTCCGGGCCTGGGTGGGGGGAGAACACCGGGGAGCTGTTTTTT	CSASSGPGWGENTGELFF
TRBV6-1	TRBJ1-6	.	14	many	TGTGCCAGCAGTGTGGGTCGGGGGAATTCACCCCTCCACTTT	CASSVGRGNSPLHF